The sequence of this T cell receptor beta chain was determined in a study of blood T cell repertoires in COVID-19. The repertoire was sequenced with immunoSEQ multiplex PCR; TCRdb's copy has only in-frame clones and lacks some. The repertoire has 120,000 or so clones, about 92% of them found once; the top ten carry about 4%. Germline CDR1 SGHRS, CDR2 YFSETQ. The CDR3 has 15 residues. V was trimmed by 0 bases and J by 3 bases, leaving 9 bases between them. Sample: peripheral blood. The clonotype originates from a man in his forties or fifties with active COVID-19. V is TRBV5-1 and J is TRBJ1-4, with D possibly TRBD1 on 5 matching bases. CDR3 DNA sequence: TGCGCCAGCAGCTTGGAGGGGTGGCCTAATGAAAAACTGTTTTTT. Encoded protein: CASSLEGWPNEKLFF.